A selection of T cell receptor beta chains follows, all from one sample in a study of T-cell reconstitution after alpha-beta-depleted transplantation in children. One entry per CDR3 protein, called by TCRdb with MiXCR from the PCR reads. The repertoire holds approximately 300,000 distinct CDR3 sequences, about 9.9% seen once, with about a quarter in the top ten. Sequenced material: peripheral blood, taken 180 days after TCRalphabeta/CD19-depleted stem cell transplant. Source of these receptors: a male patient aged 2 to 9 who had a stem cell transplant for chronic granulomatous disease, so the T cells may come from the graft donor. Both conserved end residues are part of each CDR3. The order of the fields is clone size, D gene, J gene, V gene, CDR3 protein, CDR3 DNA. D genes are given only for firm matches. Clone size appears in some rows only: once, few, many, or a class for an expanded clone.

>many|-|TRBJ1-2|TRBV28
CASSFSGGGGYTF
TGTGCCAGCAGTTTTTCCGGGGGCGGAGGCTACACCTTC
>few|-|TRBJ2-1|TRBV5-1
CASSLANIITVNEQFF
TGCGCCAGCAGCTTGGCAAATATAATCACGGTAAATGAGCAGTTCTTC
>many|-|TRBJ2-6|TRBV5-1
CASLGEAGANVLTF
TGCGCCAGTCTAGGTGAGGCTGGGGCCAACGTCCTGACTTTC
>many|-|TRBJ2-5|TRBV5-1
CASSFPGAQETQYF
TGCGCCAGCAGCTTCCCAGGGGCGCAAGAGACCCAGTACTTC
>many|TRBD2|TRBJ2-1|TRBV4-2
CASSQRGGLGYNEQFF
TGTGCCAGCAGCCAACGCGGGGGTTTAGGGTACAATGAGCAGTTCTTC
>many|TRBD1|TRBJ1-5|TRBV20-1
CSASTGGNQPQHF
TGCAGTGCTTCAACAGGGGGCAATCAGCCCCAGCATTTT
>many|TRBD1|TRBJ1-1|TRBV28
CASSLGTENTEAFF
TGTGCCAGCAGTTTAGGGACAGAGAACACTGAAGCTTTCTTT
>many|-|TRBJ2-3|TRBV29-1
CSVEDPKTTMGTDTQYF
TGCAGCGTTGAAGATCCGAAGACCACGATGGGAACAGATACGCAGTATTTT
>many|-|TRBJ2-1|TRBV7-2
CASSFGQTNNEQFF
TGTGCCAGCAGCTTCGGGCAGACTAACAATGAGCAGTTCTTC
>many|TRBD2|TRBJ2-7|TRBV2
CASSEGWRQGLSEQYF
TGTGCCAGCAGTGAAGGGTGGAGGCAGGGACTATCCGAGCAGTACTTC
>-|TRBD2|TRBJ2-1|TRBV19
CASISSSSGRGNEQFF
TGTGCCAGTATCTCCTCATCTAGCGGGAGAGGCAATGAGCAGTTCTTC
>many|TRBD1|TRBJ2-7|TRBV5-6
CASRTQGSEQYF
TGTGCCAGCAGAACACAGGGGAGCGAGCAGTACTTC
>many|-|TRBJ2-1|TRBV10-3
CASDSSSYNEQFF
TGTGCCAGTGACTCCTCCTCCTACAATGAGCAGTTCTTC
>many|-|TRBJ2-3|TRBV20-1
CSARATPQRNTQYF
TGCAGTGCTAGAGCCACCCCCCAGCGGAATACGCAGTATTTT
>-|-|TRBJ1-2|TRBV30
CAWYHRRSIWDGYTF
TGTGCCTGGTACCATCGTAGGTCCATATGGGATGGCTACACCTTC
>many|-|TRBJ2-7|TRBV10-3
CGVGIGSYEQYF
TGTGGGGTAGGGATCGGCTCCTACGAGCAGTACTTC
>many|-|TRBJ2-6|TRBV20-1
CSAMVGNSGANVLTF
TGCAGTGCCATGGTGGGAAACTCTGGGGCCAACGTCCTGACTTTC
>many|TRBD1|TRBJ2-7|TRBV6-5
CASRIGTAVTYEQYF
TGTGCCAGCAGAATTGGGACAGCCGTTACCTACGAGCAGTACTTC
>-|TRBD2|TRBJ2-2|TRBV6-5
CASSYWDGLAETTGEQFF
TGTGCCAGCAGTTACTGGGATGGACTAGCGGAGACAACCGGGGAGCAGTTTTTT
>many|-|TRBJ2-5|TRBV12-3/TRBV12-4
CASRVDSQETQYF
TGTGCCAGCAGGGTGGACAGCCAAGAGACCCAGTACTTC
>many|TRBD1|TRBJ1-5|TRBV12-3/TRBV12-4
CASSSGQGSNQPQHF
TGTGCCAGCAGTTCGGGACAGGGTAGCAATCAGCCCCAGCATTTT
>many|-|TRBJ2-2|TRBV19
CASRYSGLNTGELFF
TGTGCCAGTAGGTATTCCGGGCTCAACACCGGGGAGCTGTTTTTT
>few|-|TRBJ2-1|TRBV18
CASSPEGSSYNEQFF
TGTGCCAGCTCACCAGAGGGTAGCTCCTACAATGAGCAGTTCTTC
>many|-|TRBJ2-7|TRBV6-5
CASSYSEGTYEQYF
TGTGCCAGCAGTTACTCGGAGGGTACTTACGAGCAGTACTTC
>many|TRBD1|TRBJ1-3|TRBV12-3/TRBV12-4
CASSRSTGGITNTIYF
TGTGCCAGCAGCAGGTCCACAGGGGGCATTACAAACACCATATATTTT
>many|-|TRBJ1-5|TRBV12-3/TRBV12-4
CASSLGYNSWGYSNQPQHF
TGTGCCAGCAGTTTAGGCTATAATAGTTGGGGGTATAGCAATCAGCCCCAGCATTTT
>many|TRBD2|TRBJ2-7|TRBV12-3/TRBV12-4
CASRASGGLYEQYF
TGTGCCAGCAGAGCTAGCGGGGGACTTTACGAGCAGTACTTC
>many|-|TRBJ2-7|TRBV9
CASSAGDFTYEQYF
TGTGCCAGCAGCGCCGGCGACTTTACCTACGAGCAGTACTTC
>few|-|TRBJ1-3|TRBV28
CASSSTEGNTIYF
TGTGCCAGCAGTTCGACGGAAGGAAACACCATATATTTT
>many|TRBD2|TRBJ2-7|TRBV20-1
CSASAGGPYEQYF
TGCAGTGCTTCAGCGGGAGGGCCGTACGAGCAGTACTTC
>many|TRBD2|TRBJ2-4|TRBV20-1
CSARLAGGPARGNIQYF
TGCAGTGCAAGACTAGCGGGAGGGCCTGCGAGAGGGAACATTCAGTACTTC
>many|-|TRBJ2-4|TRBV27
CASSFSTPLAKNIQYF
TGTGCCAGCAGTTTCTCGACACCGTTAGCCAAAAACATTCAGTACTTC
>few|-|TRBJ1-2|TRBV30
CASHGGLRGYTF
TGTGCCTCCCATGGTGGGTTACGGGGCTACACCTTC